The T cell receptor beta chain under discussion was sequenced for a study of response to subunit inactivated influenza vaccine (dated by TCRdb to the late 2010s). As for the study more broadly: The study used deep quantitative T cell receptor repertoire profiling to track responses to a trivalent subunit inactivated influenza vaccine. The paper's findings and limits, for the study overall: According to the authors, only a limited number of new T cells may be recruited by each seasonal influenza vaccination.

On this clonotype: Its antigen has not been determined. No much larger clonotype is one base removed from it; base qualities were not supplied.

CDR1 and CDR2 (MNHEY, SMNVEV) derive from the germline V gene (reference sequence). The CDR3 runs 16 amino acids, cysteine and phenylalanine included. Left in the record is the CDR3 DNA by itself, 48 bases read in frame from the first base. After removal of 5 bases from V and 6 bases from J, the junction retains 13 bases not matched to a gene. Library preparation used RT-PCR. Instrument on record: Illumina HiSeq 2500. The raw public data were reprocessed by TCRdb itself: fastp quality trimming at Q25, MiXCR clonotype calling, in-frame beta chains only. Under each unique CDR3 protein, matching rows form one entry showing the most common genes and DNA. Counted in this sample were 800,000 or so distinct CDR3 sequences; roughly 20% of them appeared once. The top ten hold about 10% of the sample.

The V gene is TRBV27 and the J gene is TRBJ2-1; 7 bases in the middle match TRBD2. The sample in question was PBMCs from blood, obtained 4 to 6 days after vaccination. The receptor's source is a man aged 50 to 60 who received an inactivated influenza vaccine. Donor details come from another sample of the same person, matched by shared clones. The CDR3 in this case is CASSPLAVPMGNEQFF. The nucleotide sequence reads TGTGCCAGCAGTCCGCTAGCGGTCCCGATGGGCAATGAGCAGTTCTTC.